The 5 T cell receptor beta chains below were found in one sample sequenced in a study of response to subunit inactivated influenza vaccine. TCRdb fed the RT-PCR reads into MiXCR, producing one record per CDR3 protein. The sample has about 570,000 distinct CDR3 sequences, approximately 12% seen once. Sample: PBMCs from blood, taken on the day of vaccination. Every receptor here comes from a middle-aged man who received an inactivated influenza vaccine.

This clonotype was seen at least ten times. The J gene is TRBJ1-2, the V gene TRBV7-6; 7 nucleotides align to TRBD1. Germline loops: CDR1 SGHVS, CDR2 FNYEAQ. The J segment lost 4 bases and the V segment lost 1 base, leaving 3 bases of the junction unmatched. The length of the CDR3 is 14 residues. CDR3 bases: TGTGCCAGCAGCTTAGTAGGGGGCAGCTATGGCTACACCTTC. Residues: CASSLVGGSYGYTF.

This clonotype was observed a few times. V gene TRBV24-1 combines with J gene TRBJ2-2; 7 bases align to TRBD2. The CDR3 loop spans 17 amino acids. Germline values: CDR1 KGHDR, CDR2 SFDVKD. With V trimmed by 3 bases and J by 4 bases, 10 bases remained unmatched. This CDR3 reads CATSDRGLTSITGELFF. CDR3 nucleotides: TGTGCCACCAGTGATAGGGGTCTGACTAGCATCACCGGGGAGCTGTTTTTT.

The sample holds a few counts of this clonotype. The chain couples TRBV7-9 to TRBJ1-2; possible D gene TRBD1, 5 bases. Between the trimmed V and J ends, which lost 2 bases and 2 bases, there was a span of 9 bases. The germline CDR1 and CDR2 sequences are SEHNR and FQNEAQ (reference sequence). The CDR3 loop spans 14 amino acids. The CDR3 here is CASSLFGDNYGYTF. In DNA form, the CDR3 reads TGTGCCAGCAGCTTATTCGGGGACAACTATGGCTACACCTTC. The full variable domain, completed using reference TRBV7-9 and TRBJ1-2, is DTGVSQNPRHKITKRGQNVTFRCDPISEHNRLYWYRQTLGQGPEFLTYFQNEAQLEKSRLLSDRFSAERPKGSFSTLEIQRTEQGDSAMYLCASSLFGDNYGYTFGSGTRLTVV.

The chain's CDR3 is CASSSPGRSNYGYTF. In nucleotides, the CDR3 is TGTGCCAGCAGCTCACCGGGCCGTTCTAACTATGGCTACACCTTC. The J gene is TRBJ1-2, the V gene TRBV5-6; D gene ambiguous. Trimming stripped 3 bases from V and 0 bases from J, with 12 bases between. The V gene's germline CDR1 is SGHDT and CDR2 YYEEEE. This CDR3 region has 15 residues.

This clonotype was seen more than once but under ten times. The J gene is TRBJ2-2, the V gene TRBV6-1; TRBD1 might be the D (7 bases). With 9 bases removed from V and 6 bases from J, the gap between germline ends came to 32 bases. This CDR3 is 19 amino acids long. Germline CDR1 and CDR2: MNHNS and SASEGT. CDR3 sequence (DNA): TGTGCCAGGGATTATACGATGACATATCTCCAGGGGGGCGCCGGGGAGCTGTTTTTT. The encoded protein is CARDYTMTYLQGGAGELFF.